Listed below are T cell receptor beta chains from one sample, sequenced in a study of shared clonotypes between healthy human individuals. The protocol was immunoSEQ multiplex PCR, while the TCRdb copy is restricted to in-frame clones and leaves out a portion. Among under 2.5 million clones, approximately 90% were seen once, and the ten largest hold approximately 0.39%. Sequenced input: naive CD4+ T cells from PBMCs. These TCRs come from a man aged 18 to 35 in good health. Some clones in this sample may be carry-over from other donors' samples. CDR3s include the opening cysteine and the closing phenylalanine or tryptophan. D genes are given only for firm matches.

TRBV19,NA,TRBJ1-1,CASRSWGGLNTEAFF
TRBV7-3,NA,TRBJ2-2,CASSSTGYRVGGELFF
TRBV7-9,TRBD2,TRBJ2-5,CASSSDAGGGTQYF
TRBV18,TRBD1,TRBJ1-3,CASSVYRGNSGNTIYF
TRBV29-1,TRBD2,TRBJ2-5,CSVEASGSGETQYF
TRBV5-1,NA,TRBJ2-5,CASSLQGRQETQYF
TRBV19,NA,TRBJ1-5,CASRNRGGRGNQPQHF
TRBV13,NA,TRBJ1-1,CASSSTVAEAFF
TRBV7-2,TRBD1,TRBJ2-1,CASSLTGGSYNEQFF
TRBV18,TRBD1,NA,CASSRDREGNEQYF
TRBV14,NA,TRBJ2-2,CASSRVGVANTGELFF
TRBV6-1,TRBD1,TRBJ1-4,CASSEATTGFVTNEKLFF
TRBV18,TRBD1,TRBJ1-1,CASSLGTGRTEAFF
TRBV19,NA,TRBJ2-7,CASGAGPAYEQYF
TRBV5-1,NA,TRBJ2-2,CASSLVGAPTGELFF
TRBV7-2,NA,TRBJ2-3,CASSPGFGTDTQYF
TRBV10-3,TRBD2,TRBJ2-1,CAVLPQRGGGNEQFF
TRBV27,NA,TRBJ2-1,CASSFTRPEFGEQFF
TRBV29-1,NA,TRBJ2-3,CSAGAWDTQYF
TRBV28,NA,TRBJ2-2,CASNLLGRELFF
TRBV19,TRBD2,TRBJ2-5,CASSIRAGTSGGETQYF
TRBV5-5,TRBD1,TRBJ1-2,CASSLGGPGGYGYTF
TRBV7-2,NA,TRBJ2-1,CASSVGPTLGNEQFF
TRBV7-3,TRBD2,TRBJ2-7,CASSPRGGSGHEQYF
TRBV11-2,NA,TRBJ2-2,CASGGIATNTGELFF
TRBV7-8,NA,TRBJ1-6,CASSARSDSPLHF
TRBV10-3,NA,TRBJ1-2,CAIGGTEYGYTF
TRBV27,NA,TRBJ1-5,CASSQPYQPQHF
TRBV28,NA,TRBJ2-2,CASLNKLGLNTGELFF
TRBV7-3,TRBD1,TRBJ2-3,CASSSTPWTGRASRQYTQYF
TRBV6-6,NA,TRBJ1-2,CASSLDGYGYTF
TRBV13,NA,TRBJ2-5,CASSRRTVQETQYF
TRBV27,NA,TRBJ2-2,CASRHRTGELFF
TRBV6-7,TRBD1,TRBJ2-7,CASSYSSRRDSPTYEQYF
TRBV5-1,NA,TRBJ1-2,CASSVTFGTENYGYTF
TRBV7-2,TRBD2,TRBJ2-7,CASSLDGRTLYEQYF
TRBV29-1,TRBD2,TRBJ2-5,CSVEWLAGGGQETQYF
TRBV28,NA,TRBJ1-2,CASSPLGLNYGYTF
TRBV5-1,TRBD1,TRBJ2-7,CASSLQGQGGEQYF
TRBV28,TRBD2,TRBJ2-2,CASRSGTRGNTGELFF
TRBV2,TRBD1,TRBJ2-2,CASTVDRANTGELFF
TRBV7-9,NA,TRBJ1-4,CASSLAEFSGEKLFF
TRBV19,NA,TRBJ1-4,CASSNRGQFNEKLFF
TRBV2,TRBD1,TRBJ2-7,CASKGQQYEQYF
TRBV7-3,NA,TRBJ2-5,CASSLNRQETQYF
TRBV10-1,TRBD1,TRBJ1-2,CASSGTGVYGYTF
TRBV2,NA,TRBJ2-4,CASSEVQLLAKNIQYF
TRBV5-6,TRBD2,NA,CASSYDGLAGSGEQYF
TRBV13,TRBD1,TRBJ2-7,CASSADRFYEQYF
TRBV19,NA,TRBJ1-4,CASRGVSTNEKLFF
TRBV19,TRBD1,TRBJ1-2,CASSKGTGDGYTF
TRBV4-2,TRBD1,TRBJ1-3,CASSHPGQGISGNTIYF
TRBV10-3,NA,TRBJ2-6,CAISESGRWVLGANVLTF
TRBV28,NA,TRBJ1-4,CASSNVLAQGYGEKLFF
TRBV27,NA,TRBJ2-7,CASSLAAKTYEQYF